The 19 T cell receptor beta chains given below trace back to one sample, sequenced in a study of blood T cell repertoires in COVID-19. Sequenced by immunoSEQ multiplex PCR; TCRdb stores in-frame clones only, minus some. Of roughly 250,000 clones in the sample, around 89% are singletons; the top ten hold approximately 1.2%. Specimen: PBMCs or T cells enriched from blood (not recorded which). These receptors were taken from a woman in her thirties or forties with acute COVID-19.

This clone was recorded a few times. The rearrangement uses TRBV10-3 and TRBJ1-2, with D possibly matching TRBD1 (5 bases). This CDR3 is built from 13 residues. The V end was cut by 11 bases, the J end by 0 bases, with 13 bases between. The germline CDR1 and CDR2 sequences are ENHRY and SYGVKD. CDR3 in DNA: TGTGCCGCCACAGGTGATCCTAACTATGGCTACACCTTC. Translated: CAATGDPNYGYTF.

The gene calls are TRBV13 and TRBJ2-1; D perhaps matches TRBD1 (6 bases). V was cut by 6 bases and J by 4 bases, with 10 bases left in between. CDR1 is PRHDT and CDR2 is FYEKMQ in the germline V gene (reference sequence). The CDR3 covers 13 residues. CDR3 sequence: CASSQQGYNEQFF. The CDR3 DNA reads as TGTGCCAGCAGTCAACAGGGTTACAATGAGCAGTTCTTC. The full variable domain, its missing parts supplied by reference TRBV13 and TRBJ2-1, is AAGVIQSPRHLIKEKRETATLKCYPIPRHDTVYWYQQGPGQDPQFLISFYEKMQSDKGSIPDRFSAQQFSDYHSELNMSSLELGDSALYFCASSQQGYNEQFFGPGTRLTVL.

The CDR3 DNA sequence: TGTGCCAGCCCCGGACAGTACAACTCCCTAATTAATTCACCCCTCCACTTT. Amino acids: CASPGQYNSLINSPLHF. The V and J genes are TRBV6-4 and TRBJ1-6; D possibly corresponds to TRBD1 (6 bases). The CDR3 consists of 17 residues. CDR1 MRHNA and CDR2 SNTAGT come from the germline V gene. V shed 8 bases and J shed 6 bases, with 23 bases lying between them.

CDR3 sequence reads: CASSEGPPGPQHF. The CDR3 region has the DNA TGTGCCAGCAGCGAGGGGCCGCCTGGGCCCCAGCATTTT. The gene calls are TRBV9 and TRBJ1-5; a weak D match, TRBD1 (5 bases). V shed 3 bases and J shed 9 bases, with 13 bases lying between them. The CDR3 totals 13 residues. Germline V gene data show CDR1 as SGDLS and CDR2 as YYNGEE.

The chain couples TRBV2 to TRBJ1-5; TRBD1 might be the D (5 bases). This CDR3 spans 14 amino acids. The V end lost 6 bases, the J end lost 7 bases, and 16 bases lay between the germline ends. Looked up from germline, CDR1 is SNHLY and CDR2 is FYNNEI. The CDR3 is CASSSMGLYQPQHF. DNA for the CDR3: TGTGCCAGCAGCAGTATGGGACTCTACCAGCCCCAGCATTTT.

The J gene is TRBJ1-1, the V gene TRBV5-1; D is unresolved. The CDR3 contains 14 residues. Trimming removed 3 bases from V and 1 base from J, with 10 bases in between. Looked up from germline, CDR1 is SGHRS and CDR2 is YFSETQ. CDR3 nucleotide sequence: TGCGCCAGCAGCTCTGGTTTTAGGAACACTGAAGCTTTCTTT. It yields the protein CASSSGFRNTEAFF.

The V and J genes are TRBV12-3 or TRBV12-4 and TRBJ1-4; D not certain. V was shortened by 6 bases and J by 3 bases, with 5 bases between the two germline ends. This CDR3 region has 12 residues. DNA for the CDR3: TGTGCCAGCAGCTATTCTAATGAAAAACTGTTTTTT. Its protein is CASSYSNEKLFF.

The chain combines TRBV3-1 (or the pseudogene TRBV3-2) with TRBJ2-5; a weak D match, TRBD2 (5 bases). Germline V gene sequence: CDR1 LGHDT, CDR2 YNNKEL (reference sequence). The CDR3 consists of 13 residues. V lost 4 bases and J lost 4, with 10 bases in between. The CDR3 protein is CASSPTRAETQYF. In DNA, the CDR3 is TGTGCCAGCAGCCCCACTAGGGCAGAGACCCAGTACTTC.

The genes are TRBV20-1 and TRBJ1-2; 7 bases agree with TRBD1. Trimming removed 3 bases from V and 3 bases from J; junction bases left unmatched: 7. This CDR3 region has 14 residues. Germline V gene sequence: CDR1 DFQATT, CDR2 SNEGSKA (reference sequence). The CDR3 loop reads CSASRDSLHYGYTF. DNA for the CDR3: TGCAGTGCTAGTAGGGACAGTTTACACTATGGCTACACCTTC.

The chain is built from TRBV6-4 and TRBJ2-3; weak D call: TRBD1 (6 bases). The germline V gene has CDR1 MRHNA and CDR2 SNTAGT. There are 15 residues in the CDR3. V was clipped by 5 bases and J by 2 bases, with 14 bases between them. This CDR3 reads CASSKQGTSTDTQYF. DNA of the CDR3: TGTGCCAGCAGTAAACAGGGAACCTCCACAGATACGCAGTATTTT.

The CDR3 sequence: CASRGSLSYNEQFF. The CDR3 DNA is TGTGCCAGTCGTGGTAGCCTCTCCTACAATGAGCAGTTCTTC. The chain combines TRBV19 with TRBJ2-1, with D uncertain. V was trimmed by 8 bases and J by 0 bases, leaving 11 bases between them. The CDR3 sequence is 14 residues long. The V gene's germline CDR1 is LNHDA and CDR2 SQIVND (reference sequence).

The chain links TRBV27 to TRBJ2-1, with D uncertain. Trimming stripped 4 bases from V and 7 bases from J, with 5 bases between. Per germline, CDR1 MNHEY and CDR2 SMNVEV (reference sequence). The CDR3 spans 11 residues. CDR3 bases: TGTGCCAGCAGTTCCGGGAATGAGCAGTTCTTC. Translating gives CASSSGNEQFF.

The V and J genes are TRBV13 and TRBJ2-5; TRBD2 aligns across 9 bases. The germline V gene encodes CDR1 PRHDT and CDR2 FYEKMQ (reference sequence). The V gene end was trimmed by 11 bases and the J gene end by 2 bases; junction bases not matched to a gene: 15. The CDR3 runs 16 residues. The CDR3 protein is CALKGGTSREQETQYF. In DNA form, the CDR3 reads TGTGCCCTCAAGGGGGGGACTAGCAGAGAGCAAGAGACCCAGTACTTC. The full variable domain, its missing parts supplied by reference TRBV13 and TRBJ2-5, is AAGVIQSPRHLIKEKRETATLKCYPIPRHDTVYWYQQGPGQDPQFLISFYEKMQSDKGSIPDRFSAQQFSDYHSELNMSSLELGDSALYFCALKGGTSREQETQYFGPGTRLLVL.

As DNA, the CDR3 is TGTGCCAGCAGCTTAGGCCTCCTCCGGGACAGGGGGCATGGCTACACCTTC. It is translated as CASSLGLLRDRGHGYTF. The chain combines TRBV11-2 with TRBJ1-2; 12 bases align to TRBD1. This CDR3 spans 17 amino acids. The germline V gene encodes CDR1 SGHAT and CDR2 FQNNGV. J gave up 6 bases and V 1 base, and 9 bases lay outside the gene matches.

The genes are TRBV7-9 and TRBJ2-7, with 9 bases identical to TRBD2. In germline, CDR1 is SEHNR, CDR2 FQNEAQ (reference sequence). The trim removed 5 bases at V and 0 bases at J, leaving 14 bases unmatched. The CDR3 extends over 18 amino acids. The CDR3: CASSLHRTAGGPSYEQYF. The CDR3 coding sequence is TGTGCCAGCAGCCTACACCGGACAGCGGGAGGTCCCTCCTACGAGCAGTACTTC. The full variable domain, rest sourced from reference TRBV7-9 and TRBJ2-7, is DTGVSQNPRHKITKRGQNVTFRCDPISEHNRLYWYRQTLGQGPEFLTYFQNEAQLEKSRLLSDRFSAERPKGSFSTLEIQRTEQGDSAMYLCASSLHRTAGGPSYEQYFGPGTRLTVT.

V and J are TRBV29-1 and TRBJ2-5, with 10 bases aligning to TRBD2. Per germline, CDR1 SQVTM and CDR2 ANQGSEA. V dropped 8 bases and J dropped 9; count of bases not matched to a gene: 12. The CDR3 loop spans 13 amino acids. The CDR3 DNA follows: TGCAGCACAGACCAGCGGGAGGGCCAATCCCAGTACTTC. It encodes CSTDQREGQSQYF. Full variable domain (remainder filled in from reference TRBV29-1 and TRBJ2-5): SAVISQKPSRDICQRGTSLTIQCQVDSQVTMMFWYRQQPGQSLTLIATANQGSEATYESGFVIDKFPISRPNLTFSTLTVSNMSPEDSSIYLCSTDQREGQSQYFGPGTRLLVL.

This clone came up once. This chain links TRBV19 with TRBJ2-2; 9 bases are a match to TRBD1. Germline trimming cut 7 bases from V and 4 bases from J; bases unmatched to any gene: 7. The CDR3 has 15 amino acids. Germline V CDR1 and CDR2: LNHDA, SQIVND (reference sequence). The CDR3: CASTQTGGSTGELFF. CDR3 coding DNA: TGTGCCAGTACCCAGACAGGGGGGAGCACCGGGGAGCTGTTTTTT.

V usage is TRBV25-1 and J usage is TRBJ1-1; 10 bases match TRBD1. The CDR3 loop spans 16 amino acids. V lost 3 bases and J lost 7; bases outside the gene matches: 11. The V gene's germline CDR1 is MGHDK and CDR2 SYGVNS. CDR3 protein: CASSDSGTGAVFEAFF. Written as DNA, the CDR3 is TGTGCCAGCAGTGATAGTGGGACAGGGGCCGTCTTTGAAGCTTTCTTT.

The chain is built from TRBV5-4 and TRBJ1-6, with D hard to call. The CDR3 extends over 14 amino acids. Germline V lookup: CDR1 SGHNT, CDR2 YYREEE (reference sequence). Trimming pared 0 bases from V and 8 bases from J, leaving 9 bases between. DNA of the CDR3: TGTGCCAGCAGCTTGGCTTACAGATATTCACCCCTCCACTTT. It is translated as CASSLAYRYSPLHF.